A selection of T cell receptor beta chains follows, all from one sample in a study of CD8 T cells in Susac syndrome. TCRdb re-derived calls from the immunoSEQ multiplex PCR reads in MiXCR, one entry per CDR3 protein. Of roughly 110,000 distinct CDR3 sequences listed, roughly 94% are singletons. Sequencing used CD8+ T cells from PBMCs. The receptors were sampled from a human donor with Susac syndrome. CDR3s leave out the opening cysteine and the closing phenylalanine or tryptophan. The order of the fields is D gene, V gene, CDR3 protein. The D gene is left open where the match is weak.

>TRBD1|TRBV20-1
SAGQALYNSPLH
>NA|TRBV4-2
ASSQVFGGGAQETQY
>NA|TRBV11-2
ASSLVLAIANEQF
>NA|TRBV6-5
ASSRQAGNYGYT
>TRBD1|TRBV20-1
SARDPRGSGTGGYEQY
>NA|TRBV25-1
ASSEYGQLEAF
>TRBD1|TRBV12-3/TRBV12-4
ASRTGSNEQF
>TRBD1|TRBV20-1
SAPQGTGANVLT
>NA|TRBV25-1
ASSVGDTEAF
>NA|TRBV6-2/TRBV6-3
ASLNSGGHTDTQY
>NA|TRBV24-1
ATSDPPLETQY
>NA|TRBV6-2/TRBV6-3
ASTKDVETQY
>TRBD2|TRBV29-1
SPLGGLAGDTGELF
>NA|TRBV27
ASSLFPRQGNQPQH
>NA|TRBV20-1
SARGDTESPNSPLH
>NA|TRBV15
ATSNSRTSTNEKLF
>NA|TRBV24-1
ATSPGTDEQF
>TRBD2|TRBV5-1
ASSLSGRDEQY